This T cell receptor (beta chain) was observed in a study of blood T cells in healthy people across ages. There are 14 residues in the CDR3. V shed 5 bases and J shed 1 base, with 11 bases lying between them. Germline V gene data show CDR1 as LNHNV and CDR2 as YYDKDF (reference sequence). This clonotype was recorded a few times. A sample-barcoded 5' primer and a J-beta primer mix were used in a second PCR of roughly 7 to 11 cycles. TCRdb used MiXCR to reprocess the 5' RACE reads, holding one entry per CDR3 protein. This table holds about 570,000 distinct CDR3 sequences, approximately 27% found once. The TCR comes from a woman aged 70-85 years in good health. The chain joins TRBV15 to TRBJ2-5; no definite D call. Source material: blood. CDR3 region: CATSWMRSQETQYF. For the CDR3, the DNA is TGTGCCACCAGCTGGATGCGGTCCCAAGAGACCCAGTACTTC.